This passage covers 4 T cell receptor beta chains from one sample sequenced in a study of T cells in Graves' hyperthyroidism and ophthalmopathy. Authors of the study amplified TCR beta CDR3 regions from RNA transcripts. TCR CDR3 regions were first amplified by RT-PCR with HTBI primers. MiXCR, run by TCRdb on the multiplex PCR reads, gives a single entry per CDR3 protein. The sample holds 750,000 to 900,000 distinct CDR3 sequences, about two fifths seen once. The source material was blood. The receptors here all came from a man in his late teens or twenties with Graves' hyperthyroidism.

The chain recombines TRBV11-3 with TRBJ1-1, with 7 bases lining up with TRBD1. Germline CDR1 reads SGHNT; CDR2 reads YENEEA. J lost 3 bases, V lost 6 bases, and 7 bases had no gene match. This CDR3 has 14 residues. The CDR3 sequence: CASSTDREDTEAFF. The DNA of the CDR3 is TGTGCCAGCAGTACTGACAGGGAAGACACTGAAGCTTTCTTT. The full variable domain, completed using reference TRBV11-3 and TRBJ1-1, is EAGVVQSPRYKIIEKKQPVAFWCNPISGHNTLYWYLQNLGQGPELLIRYENEEAVDDSQLPKDRFSAERLKGVDSTLKIQPAELGDSAVYLCASSTDREDTEAFFGQGTRLTVV.

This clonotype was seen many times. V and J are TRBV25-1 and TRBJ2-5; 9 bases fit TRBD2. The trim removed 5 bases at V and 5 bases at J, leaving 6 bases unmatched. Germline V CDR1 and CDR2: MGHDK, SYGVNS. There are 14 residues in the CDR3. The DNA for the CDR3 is TGTGCCAGCAGTCGACTAGCGGTAGGGGAGACCCAGTACTTC. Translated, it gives CASSRLAVGETQYF.

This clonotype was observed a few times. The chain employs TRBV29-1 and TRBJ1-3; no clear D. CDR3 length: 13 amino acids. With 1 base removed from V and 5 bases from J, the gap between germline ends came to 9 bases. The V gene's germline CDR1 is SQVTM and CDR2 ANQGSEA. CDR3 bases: TGCAGCGTTGAAGCTCAGAATAGAAACACCATATATTTT. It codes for CSVEAQNRNTIYF.

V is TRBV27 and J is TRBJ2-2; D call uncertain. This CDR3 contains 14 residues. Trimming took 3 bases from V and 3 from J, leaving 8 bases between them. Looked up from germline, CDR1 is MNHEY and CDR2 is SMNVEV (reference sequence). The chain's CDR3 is CASSFGRDTGELFF. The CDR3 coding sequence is TGTGCCAGCAGTTTCGGAAGGGACACCGGGGAGCTGTTTTTT.